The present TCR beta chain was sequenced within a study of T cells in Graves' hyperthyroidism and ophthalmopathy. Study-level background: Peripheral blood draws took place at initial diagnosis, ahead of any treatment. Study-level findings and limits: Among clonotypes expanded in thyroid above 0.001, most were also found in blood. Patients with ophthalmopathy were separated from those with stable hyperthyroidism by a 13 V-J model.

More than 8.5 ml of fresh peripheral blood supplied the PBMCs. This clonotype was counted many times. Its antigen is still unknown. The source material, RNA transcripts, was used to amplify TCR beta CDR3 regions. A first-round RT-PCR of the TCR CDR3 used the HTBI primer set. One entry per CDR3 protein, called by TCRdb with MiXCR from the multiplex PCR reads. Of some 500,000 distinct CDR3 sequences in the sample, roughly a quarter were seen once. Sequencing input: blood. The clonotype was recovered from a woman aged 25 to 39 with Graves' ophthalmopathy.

Here the CDR3 reads CASSTLTQPQHF. In DNA, the CDR3 is TGTGCCAGTAGTACCCTAACCCAGCCCCAGCATTTT. The chain recombines TRBV19 with TRBJ1-5; D uncertain. The CDR3 contains 12 residues. V was clipped by 4 bases and J by 7 bases, with 8 bases between them. Germline loops: CDR1 LNHDA, CDR2 SQIVND (reference sequence).